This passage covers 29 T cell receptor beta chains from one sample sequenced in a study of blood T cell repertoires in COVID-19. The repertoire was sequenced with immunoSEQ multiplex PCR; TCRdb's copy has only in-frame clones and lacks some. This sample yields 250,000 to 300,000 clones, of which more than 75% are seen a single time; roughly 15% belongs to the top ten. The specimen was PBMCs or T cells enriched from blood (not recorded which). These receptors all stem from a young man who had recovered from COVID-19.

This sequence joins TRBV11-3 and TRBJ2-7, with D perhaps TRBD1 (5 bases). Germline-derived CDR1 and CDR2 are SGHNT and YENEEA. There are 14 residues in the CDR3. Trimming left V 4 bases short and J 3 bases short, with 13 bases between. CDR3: CASSSDTGVYEQYF. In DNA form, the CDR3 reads TGTGCCAGCAGCTCTGACACAGGAGTCTACGAGCAGTACTTC.

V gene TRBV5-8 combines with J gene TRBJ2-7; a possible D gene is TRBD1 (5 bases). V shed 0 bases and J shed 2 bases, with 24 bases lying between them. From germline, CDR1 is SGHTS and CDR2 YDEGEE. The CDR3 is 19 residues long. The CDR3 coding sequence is TGTGCCAGCAGCTTGGCCCTCAGGGCCCCACGGCCCTTTACCTACGAGCAGTACTTC. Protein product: CASSLALRAPRPFTYEQYF.

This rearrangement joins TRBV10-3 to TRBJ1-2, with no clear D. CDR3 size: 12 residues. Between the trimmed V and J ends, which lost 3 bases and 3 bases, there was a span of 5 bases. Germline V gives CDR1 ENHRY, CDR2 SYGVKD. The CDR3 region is CAISDSYYGYTF. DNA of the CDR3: TGTGCCATCAGTGATAGTTACTATGGCTACACCTTC.

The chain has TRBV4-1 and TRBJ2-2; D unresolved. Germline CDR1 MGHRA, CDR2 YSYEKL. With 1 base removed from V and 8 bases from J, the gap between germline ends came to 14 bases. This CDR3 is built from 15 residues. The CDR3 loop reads CASSQVNILPGELFF. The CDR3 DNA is TGCGCCAGCAGCCAAGTAAACATCCTCCCGGGGGAGCTGTTTTTT.

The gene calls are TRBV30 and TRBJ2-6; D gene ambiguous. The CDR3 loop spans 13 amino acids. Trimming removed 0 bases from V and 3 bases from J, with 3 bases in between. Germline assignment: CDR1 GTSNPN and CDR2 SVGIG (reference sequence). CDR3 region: CAWSVRGANVLTF. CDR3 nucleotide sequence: TGTGCCTGGAGTGTTCGTGGGGCCAACGTCCTGACTTTC.

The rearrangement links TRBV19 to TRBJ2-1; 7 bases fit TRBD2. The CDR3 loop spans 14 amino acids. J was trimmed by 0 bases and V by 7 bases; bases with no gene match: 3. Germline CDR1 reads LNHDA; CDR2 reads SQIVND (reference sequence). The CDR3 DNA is TGTGCCAGTAAAGGCGGGAGCTCCTACAATGAGCAGTTCTTC. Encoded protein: CASKGGSSYNEQFF. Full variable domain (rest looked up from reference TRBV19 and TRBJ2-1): DGGITQSPKYLFRKEGQNVTLSCEQNLNHDAMYWYRQDPGQGLRLIYYSQIVNDFQKGDIAEGYSVSREKKESFPLTVTSAQKNPTAFYLCASKGGSSYNEQFFGPGTRLTVL.

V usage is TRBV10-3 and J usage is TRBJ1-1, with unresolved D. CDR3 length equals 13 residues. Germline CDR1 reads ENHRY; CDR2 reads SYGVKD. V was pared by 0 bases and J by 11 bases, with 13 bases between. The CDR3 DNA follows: TGTGCCATCAGTGAGTCGACGCCGCCCGGGGCTTTCTTT. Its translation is CAISESTPPGAFF.

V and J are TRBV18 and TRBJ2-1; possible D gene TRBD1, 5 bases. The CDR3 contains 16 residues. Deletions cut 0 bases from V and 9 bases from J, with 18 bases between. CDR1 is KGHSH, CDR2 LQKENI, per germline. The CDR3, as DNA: TGTGCCAGCTCACCACCAAGTTCTCCAGGGTGGGGTGAGCAGTTCTTC. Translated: CASSPPSSPGWGEQFF. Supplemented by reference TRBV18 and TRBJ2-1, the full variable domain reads NAGVMQNPRHLVRRRGQEARLRCSPMKGHSHVYWYRQLPEEGLKFMVYLQKENIIDESGMPKERFSAEFPKEGPSILRIQQVVRGDSAAYFCASSPPSSPGWGEQFFGPGTRLTVL.

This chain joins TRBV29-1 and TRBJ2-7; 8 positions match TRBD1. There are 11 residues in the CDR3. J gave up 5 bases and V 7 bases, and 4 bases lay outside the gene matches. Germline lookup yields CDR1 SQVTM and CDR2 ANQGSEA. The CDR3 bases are TGCAGCGCAGGACAGGGTGACGAGCAGTACTTC. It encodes CSAGQGDEQYF.

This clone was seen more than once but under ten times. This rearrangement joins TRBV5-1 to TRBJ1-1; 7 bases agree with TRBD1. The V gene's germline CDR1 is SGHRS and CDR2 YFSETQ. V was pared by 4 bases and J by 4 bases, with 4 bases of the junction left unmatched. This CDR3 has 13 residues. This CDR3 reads CASSRQGGTEAFF. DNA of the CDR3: TGCGCCAGCAGCCGACAGGGAGGCACTGAAGCTTTCTTT. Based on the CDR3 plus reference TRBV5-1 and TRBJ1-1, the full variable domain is KAGVTQTPRYLIKTRGQQVTLSCSPISGHRSVSWYQQTPGQGLQFLFEYFSETQRNKGNFPGRFSGRQFSNSRSEMNVSTLELGDSALYLCASSRQGGTEAFFGQGTRLTVV.

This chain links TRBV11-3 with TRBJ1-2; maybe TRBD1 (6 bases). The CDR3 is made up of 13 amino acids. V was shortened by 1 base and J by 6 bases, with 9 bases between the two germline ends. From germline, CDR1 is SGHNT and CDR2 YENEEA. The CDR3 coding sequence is TGTGCCAGCAGCTTAGTAGCAGGGGATGGCTACACCTTC. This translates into CASSLVAGDGYTF.

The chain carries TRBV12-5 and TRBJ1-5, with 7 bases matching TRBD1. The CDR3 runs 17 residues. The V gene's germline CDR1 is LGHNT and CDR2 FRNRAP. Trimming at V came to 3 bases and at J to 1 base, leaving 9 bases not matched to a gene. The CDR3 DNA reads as TGTGCTAGTGGTTTCGGGACAGCGCCACAGAGCAATCAGCCCCAGCATTTT. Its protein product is CASGFGTAPQSNQPQHF.

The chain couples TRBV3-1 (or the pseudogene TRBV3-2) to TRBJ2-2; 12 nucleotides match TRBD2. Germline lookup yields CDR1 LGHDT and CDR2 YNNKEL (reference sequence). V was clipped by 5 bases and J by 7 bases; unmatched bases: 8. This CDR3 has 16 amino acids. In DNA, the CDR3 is TGTGCCAGCAGCTCGACTAGCGGGAGTATTAGCGGGGAGCTGTTTTTT. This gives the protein CASSSTSGSISGELFF.

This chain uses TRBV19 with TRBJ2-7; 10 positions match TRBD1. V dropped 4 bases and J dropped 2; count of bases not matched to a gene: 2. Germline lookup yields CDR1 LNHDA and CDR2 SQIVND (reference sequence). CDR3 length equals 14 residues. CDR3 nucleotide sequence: TGTGCCAGTAGTAGGGGACAGGGGACCTACGAGCAGTACTTC. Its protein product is CASSRGQGTYEQYF.

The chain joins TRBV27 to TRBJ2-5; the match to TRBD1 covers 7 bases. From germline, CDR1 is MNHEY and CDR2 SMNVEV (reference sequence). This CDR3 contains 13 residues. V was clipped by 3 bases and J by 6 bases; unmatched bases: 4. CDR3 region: CASSLGRGKTQYF. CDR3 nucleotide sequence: TGTGCCAGCAGTTTGGGCAGGGGGAAGACCCAGTACTTC.

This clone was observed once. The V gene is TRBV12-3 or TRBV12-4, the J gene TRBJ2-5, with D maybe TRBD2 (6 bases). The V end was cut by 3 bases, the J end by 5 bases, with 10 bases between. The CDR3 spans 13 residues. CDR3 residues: CASSFTGVETQYF. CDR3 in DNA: TGTGCCAGCAGTTTTACGGGGGTGGAGACCCAGTACTTC.

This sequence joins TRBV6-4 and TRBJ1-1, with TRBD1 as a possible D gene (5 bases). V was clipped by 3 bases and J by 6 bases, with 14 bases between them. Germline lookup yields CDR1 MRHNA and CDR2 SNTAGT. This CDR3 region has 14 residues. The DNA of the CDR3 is TGTGCCAGCAGTGAGTTCGCAGGGTCCCCTGAAGCTTTCTTT. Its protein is CASSEFAGSPEAFF.

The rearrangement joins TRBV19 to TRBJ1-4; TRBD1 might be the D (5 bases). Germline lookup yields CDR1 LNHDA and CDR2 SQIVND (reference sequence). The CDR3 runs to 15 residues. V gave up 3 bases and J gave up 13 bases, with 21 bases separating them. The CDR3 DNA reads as TGTGCCAGTAGTATTTCTCCAGGGCCGGGTGGTGGACTGTTTTTT. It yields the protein CASSISPGPGGGLFF.

In DNA form, the CDR3 reads TGTGCCAGCAGTCCAGGACAGGGCGGAAACATTCAGTACTTC. It codes for CASSPGQGGNIQYF. The J gene is TRBJ2-4, the V gene TRBV6-5, with 8 bases matching TRBD1. The CDR3 is 14 residues long. V was clipped by 5 bases and J by 6 bases; unmatched bases: 6. Germline assignment: CDR1 MNHEY and CDR2 SVGAGI.

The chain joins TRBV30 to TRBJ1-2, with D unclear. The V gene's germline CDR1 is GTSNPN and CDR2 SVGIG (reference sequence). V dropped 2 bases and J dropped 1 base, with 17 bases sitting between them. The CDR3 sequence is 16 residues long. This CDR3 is CAWSRKTVESNYGYTF. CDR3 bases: TGTGCCTGGAGTCGCAAAACCGTAGAAAGTAACTATGGCTACACCTTC.

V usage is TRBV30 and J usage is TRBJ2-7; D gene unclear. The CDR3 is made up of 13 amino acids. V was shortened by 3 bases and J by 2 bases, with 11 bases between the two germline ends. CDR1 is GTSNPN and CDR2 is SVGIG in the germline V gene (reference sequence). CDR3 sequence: CAWRVRETYEQYF. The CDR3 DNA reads TGTGCCTGGAGAGTCCGCGAAACCTACGAGCAGTACTTC.

The CDR3 is CASSLNSGAPETQYF. CDR3 in DNA: TGTGCCAGCAGTCTTAATAGCGGAGCCCCAGAGACCCAGTACTTC. The chain recombines TRBV27 with TRBJ2-5, with a weak D call TRBD2 (6 bases). Germline lookup yields CDR1 MNHEY and CDR2 SMNVEV (reference sequence). This CDR3 contains 15 residues. V lost 5 bases, J lost 4 bases, and 17 bases lay in between.

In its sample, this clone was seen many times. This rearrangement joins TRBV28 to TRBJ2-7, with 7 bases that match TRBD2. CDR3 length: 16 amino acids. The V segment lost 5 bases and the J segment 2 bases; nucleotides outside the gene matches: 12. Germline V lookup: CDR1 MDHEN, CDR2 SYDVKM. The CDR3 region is CASSPALAETTYEQYF. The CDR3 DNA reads TGTGCCAGCAGTCCCGCTCTAGCGGAGACCACCTACGAGCAGTACTTC.

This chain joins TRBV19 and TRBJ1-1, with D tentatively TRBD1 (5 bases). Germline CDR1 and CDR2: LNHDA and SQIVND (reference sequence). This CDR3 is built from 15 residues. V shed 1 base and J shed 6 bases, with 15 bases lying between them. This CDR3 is CASSIARGWSAEAFF. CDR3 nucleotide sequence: TGTGCCAGTAGTATAGCTCGGGGGTGGAGCGCTGAAGCTTTCTTT.

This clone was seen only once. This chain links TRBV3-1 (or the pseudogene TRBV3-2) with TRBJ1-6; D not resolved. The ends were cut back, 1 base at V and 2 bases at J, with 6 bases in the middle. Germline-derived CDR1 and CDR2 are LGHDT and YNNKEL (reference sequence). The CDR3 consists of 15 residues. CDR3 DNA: TGTGCCAGCAGCCAAGGCGGAGCCTATAATTCACCCCTCCACTTT. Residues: CASSQGGAYNSPLHF.

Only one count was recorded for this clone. The CDR3 sequence: CASSPNSPSGSPEQYF. The CDR3 DNA reads TGTGCCAGCTCACCAAACTCCCCTAGCGGGAGTCCTGAGCAGTACTTC. The rearrangement uses TRBV18 and TRBJ2-7, with 10 bases identical to TRBD2. The germline V gene has CDR1 KGHSH and CDR2 LQKENI. This CDR3 contains 16 residues. Trimming at V came to 2 bases and at J to 7 bases, leaving 11 bases not matched to a gene. The full variable domain, completed using reference TRBV18 and TRBJ2-7, is NAGVMQNPRHLVRRRGQEARLRCSPMKGHSHVYWYRQLPEEGLKFMVYLQKENIIDESGMPKERFSAEFPKEGPSILRIQQVVRGDSAAYFCASSPNSPSGSPEQYFGPGTRLTVT.

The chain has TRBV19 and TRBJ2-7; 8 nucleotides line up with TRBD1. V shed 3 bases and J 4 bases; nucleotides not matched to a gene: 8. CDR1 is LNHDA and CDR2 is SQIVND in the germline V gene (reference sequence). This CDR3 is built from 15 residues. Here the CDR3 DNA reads TGTGCCAGTAGTATTAGTGTCAGGGGGCGATACGAGCAGTACTTC. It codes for CASSISVRGRYEQYF.

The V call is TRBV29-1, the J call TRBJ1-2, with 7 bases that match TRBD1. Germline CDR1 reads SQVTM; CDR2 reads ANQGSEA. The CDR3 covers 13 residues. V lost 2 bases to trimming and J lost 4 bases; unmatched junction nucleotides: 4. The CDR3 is CSVEQGGGYGYTF. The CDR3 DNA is TGCAGCGTTGAACAGGGGGGAGGCTATGGCTACACCTTC.

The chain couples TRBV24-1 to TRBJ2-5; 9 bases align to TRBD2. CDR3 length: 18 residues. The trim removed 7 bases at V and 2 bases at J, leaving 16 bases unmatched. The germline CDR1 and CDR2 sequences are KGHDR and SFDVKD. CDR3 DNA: TGTGCCACCAGCAATCCGGCTAGCGGGAACGATCGACAAGAGACCCAGTACTTC. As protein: CATSNPASGNDRQETQYF.